This T cell receptor (beta chain) emerged from a study of blood T cell repertoires in COVID-19. Across the whole study: Collection of acute and convalescent COVID-19 samples took place in the United States, Italy and Spain.

TCRdb's copy holds only in-frame clones and misses some; the assay was immunoSEQ multiplex PCR. The repertoire includes roughly 230,000 clones, roughly 89% of them detected once, and 4.6% sits in the top ten. The TCR originated in a woman between 35 and 50 years old who had recovered from COVID-19. Sequencing input: peripheral blood.

This CDR3 reads CASSLAASGRGGNEQFF. The CDR3 coding sequence is TGTGCCAGCAGCTTAGCGGCTAGCGGCAGAGGGGGTAATGAGCAGTTCTTC. The chain employs TRBV7-2 and TRBJ2-1, with D possibly being TRBD2 (7 bases). The length of the CDR3 is 17 residues. Trimming left V 0 bases short and J 7 bases short, with 19 bases between. Germline V gene lookup returns CDR1 SGHTA and CDR2 FQGNSA.